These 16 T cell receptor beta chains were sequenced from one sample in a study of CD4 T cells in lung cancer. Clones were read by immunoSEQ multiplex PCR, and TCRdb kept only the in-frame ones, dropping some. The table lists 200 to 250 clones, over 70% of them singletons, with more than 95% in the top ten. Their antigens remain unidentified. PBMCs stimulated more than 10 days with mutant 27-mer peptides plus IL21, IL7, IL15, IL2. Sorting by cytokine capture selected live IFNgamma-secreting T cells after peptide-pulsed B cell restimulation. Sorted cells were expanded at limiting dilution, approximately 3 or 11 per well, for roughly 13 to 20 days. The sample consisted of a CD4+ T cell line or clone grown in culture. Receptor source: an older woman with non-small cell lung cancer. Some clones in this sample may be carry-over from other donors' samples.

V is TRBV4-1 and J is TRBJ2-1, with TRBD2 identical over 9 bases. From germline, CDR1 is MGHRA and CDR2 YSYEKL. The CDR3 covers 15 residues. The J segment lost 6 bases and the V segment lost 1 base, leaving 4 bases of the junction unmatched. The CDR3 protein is CASSQASSGINEQFF. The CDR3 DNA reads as TGCGCCAGCAGCCAAGCGTCTAGCGGGATCAATGAGCAGTTCTTC.

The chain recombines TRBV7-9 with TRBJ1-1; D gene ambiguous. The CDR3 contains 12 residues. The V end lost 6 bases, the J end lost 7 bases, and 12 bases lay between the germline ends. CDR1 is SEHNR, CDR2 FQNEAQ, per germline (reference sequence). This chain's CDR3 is CASRLAPHEAFF. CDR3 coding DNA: TGTGCCAGCAGACTGGCTCCCCATGAAGCTTTCTTT.

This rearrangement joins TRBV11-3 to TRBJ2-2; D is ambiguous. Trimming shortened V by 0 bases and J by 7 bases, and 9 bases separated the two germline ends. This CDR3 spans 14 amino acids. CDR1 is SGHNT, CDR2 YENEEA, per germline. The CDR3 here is CASSLELGGGELFF. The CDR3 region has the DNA TGTGCCAGCAGCTTAGAGCTGGGTGGCGGGGAGCTGTTTTTT. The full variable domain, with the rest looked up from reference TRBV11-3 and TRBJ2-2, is EAGVVQSPRYKIIEKKQPVAFWCNPISGHNTLYWYLQNLGQGPELLIRYENEEAVDDSQLPKDRFSAERLKGVDSTLKIQPAELGDSAVYLCASSLELGGGELFFGEGSRLTVL.

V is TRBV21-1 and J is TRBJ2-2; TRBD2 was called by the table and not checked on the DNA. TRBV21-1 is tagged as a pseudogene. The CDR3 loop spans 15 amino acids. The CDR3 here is CASSGSGGHTGELFF. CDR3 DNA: TGCGCCAGCAGTGGTAGCGGGGGGCACACCGGGGAGCTGTTTTTT.

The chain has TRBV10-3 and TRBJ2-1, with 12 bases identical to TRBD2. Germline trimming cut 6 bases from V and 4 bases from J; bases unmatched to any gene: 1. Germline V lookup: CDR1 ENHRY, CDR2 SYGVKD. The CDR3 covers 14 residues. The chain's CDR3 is CAIRTSGGYNEQFF. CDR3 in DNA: TGTGCCATCAGGACTAGCGGGGGATACAATGAGCAGTTCTTC.

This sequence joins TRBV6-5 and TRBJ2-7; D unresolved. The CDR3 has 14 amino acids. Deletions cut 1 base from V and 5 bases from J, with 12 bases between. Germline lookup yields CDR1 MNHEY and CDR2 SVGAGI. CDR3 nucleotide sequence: TGTGCCAGCAGTTACTACGGACCCCGGAACGAGCAGTACTTC. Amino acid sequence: CASSYYGPRNEQYF.

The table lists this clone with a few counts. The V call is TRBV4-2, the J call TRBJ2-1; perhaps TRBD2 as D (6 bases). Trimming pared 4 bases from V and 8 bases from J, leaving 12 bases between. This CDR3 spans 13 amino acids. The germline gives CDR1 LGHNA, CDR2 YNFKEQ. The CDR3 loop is CASSRRLVDEQFF. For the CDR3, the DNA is TGTGCCAGCAGCCGTCGACTAGTCGATGAGCAGTTCTTC.

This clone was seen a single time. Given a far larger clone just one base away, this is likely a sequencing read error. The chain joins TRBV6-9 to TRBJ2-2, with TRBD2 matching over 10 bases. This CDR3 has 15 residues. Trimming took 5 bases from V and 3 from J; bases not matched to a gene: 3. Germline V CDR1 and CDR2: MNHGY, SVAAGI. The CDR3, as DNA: TGTGCCAGCAGTGGTAGCGGGGGGCACACCGGGGAGCTGTTTTTT. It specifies CASSGSGGHTGELFF.

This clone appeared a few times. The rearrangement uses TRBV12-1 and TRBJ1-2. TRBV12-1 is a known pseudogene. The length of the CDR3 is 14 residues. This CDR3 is CASSFAAGDYGYTF. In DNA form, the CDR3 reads TGTGCCAGCAGCTTTGCGGCCGGCGACTATGGCTACACCTTC.

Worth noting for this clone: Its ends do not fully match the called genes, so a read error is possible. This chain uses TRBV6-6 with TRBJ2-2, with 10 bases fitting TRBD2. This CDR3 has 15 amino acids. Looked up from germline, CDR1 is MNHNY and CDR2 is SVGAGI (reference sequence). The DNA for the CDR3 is TGCGCCAGCAGTGGTAGCGGGGGGCACACCGGGGAGCTGTTTTTT. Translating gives CASSGSGGHTGELFF.

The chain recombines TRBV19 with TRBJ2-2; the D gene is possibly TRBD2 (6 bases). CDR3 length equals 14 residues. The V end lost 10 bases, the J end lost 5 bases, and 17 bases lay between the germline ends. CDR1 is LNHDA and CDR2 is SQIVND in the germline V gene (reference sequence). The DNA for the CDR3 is TGTGCCACGGGGGATGGGTGGTCAACCGGGGAGCTGTTTTTT. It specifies CATGDGWSTGELFF. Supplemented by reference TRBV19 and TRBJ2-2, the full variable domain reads DGGITQSPKYLFRKEGQNVTLSCEQNLNHDAMYWYRQDPGQGLRLIYYSQIVNDFQKGDIAEGYSVSREKKESFPLTVTSAQKNPTAFYLCATGDGWSTGELFFGEGSRLTVL.

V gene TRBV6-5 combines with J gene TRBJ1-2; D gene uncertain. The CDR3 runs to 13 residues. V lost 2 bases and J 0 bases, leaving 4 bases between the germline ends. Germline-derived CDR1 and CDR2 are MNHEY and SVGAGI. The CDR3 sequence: CASSYVPNYGYTF. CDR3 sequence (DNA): TGTGCCAGCAGTTACGTCCCTAACTATGGCTACACCTTC.

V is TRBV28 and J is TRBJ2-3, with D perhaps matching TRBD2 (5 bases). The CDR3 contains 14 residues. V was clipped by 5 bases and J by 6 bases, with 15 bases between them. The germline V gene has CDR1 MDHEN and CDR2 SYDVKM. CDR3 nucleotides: TGTGCCAGCAGTCCGACCGGGGATCCCGATACGCAGTATTTT. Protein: CASSPTGDPDTQYF.

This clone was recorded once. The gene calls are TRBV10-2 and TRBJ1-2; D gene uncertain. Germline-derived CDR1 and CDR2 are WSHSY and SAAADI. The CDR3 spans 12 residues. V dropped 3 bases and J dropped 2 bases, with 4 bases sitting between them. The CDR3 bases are TGCGCCAGCAGTGACGGGAACTATGGCTACACCTTC. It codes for CASSDGNYGYTF.

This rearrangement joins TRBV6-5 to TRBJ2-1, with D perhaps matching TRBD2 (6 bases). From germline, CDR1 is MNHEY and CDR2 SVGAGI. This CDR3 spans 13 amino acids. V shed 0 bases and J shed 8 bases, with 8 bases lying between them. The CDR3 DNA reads TGTGCCAGCAGTTACTCCGGGAGCGATGAGCAGTTCTTC. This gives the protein CASSYSGSDEQFF.

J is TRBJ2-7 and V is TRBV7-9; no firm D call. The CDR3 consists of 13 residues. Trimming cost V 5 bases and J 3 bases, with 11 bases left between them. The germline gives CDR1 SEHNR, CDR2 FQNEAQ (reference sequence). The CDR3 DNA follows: TGTGCCAGCAGCATCGAAGCCAGCTACGAGCAGTACTTC. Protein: CASSIEASYEQYF. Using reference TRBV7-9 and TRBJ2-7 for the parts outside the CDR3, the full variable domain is DTGVSQNPRHKITKRGQNVTFRCDPISEHNRLYWYRQTLGQGPEFLTYFQNEAQLEKSRLLSDRFSAERPKGSFSTLEIQRTEQGDSAMYLCASSIEASYEQYFGPGTRLTVT.